The clone carrying this T cell receptor beta chain has a handful of counts. The antigen is not known. The source of the sample is a study of T cells in Graves' hyperthyroidism and ophthalmopathy. Whole-study results and caveats: In validation, the model predicted ophthalmopathy. These predictions came a median approximately 6.5 months before onset. Researchers found most expanded thyroid clonotypes above 0.001 in blood as well.

Amplification of TCR beta CDR3 regions used RNA as the template. Primed by the HTBI set, a first-round RT-PCR was run on the TCR CDR3. TCRdb reprocessed the multiplex PCR reads via MiXCR and lists one record per CDR3 protein. This sample has a few hundred thousand distinct CDR3 sequences; 13% occur once, and the top ten carry around a tenth. CDR1 is DFQATT, CDR2 SNEGSKA, per germline (reference sequence). V was shortened by 2 bases and J by 2 bases, with 19 bases between the two germline ends. The length of the CDR3 is 17 residues. Newly diagnosed hyperthyroidism patients aged 18 to 65 years had disease lasting under 2 months. Criteria for exclusion of patients were uncontrolled infection, other autoimmune disease, pregnancy or lactation.

What was sequenced was blood. This TCR was recovered from a woman between 18 and 29 years old with Graves' hyperthyroidism. The V call is TRBV20-1, the J call TRBJ2-1; either TRBD1 or TRBD2 may supply D (7 bases each). In nucleotides, the CDR3 is TGCAGTGCTAGACCCAAACCCCAGGGGGGGACCTACAATGAGCAGTTCTTC. Translated: CSARPKPQGGTYNEQFF.